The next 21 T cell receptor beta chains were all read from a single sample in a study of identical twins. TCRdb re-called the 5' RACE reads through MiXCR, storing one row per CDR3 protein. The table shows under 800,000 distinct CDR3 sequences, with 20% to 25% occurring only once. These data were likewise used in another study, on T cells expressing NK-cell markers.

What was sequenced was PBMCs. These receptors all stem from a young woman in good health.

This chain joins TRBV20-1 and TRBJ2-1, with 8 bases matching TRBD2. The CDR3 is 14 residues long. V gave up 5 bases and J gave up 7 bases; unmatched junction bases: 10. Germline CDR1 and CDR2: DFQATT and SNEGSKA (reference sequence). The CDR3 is CSAGTRRVSNEQFF. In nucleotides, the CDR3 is TGCAGTGCTGGGACTAGAAGAGTCTCGAATGAGCAGTTCTTC.

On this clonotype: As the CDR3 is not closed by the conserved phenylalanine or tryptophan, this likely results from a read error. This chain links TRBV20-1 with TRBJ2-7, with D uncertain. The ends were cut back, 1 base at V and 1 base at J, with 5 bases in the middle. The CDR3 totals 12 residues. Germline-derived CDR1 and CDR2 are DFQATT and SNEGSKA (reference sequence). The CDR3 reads CSARGNSYEQYS. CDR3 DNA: TGCAGTGCTAGAGGGAATTCCTACGAGCAGTACTCC.

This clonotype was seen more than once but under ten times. The CDR3 sequence is CASRALGTGEYEQYF. The CDR3 nucleotides are TGTGCCAGCAGGGCGCTTGGGACGGGGGAATACGAGCAGTACTTC. V is TRBV6-1 and J is TRBJ2-7, with D possibly TRBD2 on 6 matching bases. The CDR3 totals 15 residues. Trimming cost V 6 bases and J 4 bases, with 19 bases left between them. Germline CDR1 reads MNHNS; CDR2 reads SASEGT.

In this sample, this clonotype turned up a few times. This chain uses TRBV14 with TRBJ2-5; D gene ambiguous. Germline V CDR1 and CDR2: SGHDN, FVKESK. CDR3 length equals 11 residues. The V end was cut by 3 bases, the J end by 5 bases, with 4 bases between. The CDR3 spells CASSHSETQYF. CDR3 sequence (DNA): TGTGCCAGCAGCCACTCGGAGACCCAGTACTTC.

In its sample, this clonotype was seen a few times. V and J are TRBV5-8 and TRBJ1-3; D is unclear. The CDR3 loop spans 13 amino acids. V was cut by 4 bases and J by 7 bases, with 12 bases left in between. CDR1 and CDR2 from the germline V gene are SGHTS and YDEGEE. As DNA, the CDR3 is TGTGCCAGCAGCCTCTCTGGGATGAACACCATATATTTT. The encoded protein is CASSLSGMNTIYF.

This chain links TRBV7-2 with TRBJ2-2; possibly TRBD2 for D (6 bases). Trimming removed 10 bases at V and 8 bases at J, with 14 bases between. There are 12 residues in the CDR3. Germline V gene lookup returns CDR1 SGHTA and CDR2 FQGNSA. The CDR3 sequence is CATRTGGGELFF. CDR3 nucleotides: TGTGCCACTCGAACCGGGGGTGGGGAGCTGTTTTTT.

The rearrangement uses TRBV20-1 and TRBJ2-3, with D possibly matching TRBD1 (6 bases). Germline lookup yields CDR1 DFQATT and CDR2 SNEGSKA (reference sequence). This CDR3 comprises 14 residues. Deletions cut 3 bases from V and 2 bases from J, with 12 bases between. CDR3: CSARAGAYTDTQYF. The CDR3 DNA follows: TGCAGTGCTAGGGCAGGGGCCTACACAGATACGCAGTATTTT.

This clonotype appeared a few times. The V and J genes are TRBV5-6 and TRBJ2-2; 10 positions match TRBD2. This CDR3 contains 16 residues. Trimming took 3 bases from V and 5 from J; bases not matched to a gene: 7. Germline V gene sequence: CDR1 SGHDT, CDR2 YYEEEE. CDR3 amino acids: CASSSRASGRTGELFF. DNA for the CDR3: TGTGCCAGCAGCTCGCGGGCTAGCGGGAGAACCGGGGAGCTGTTTTTT.

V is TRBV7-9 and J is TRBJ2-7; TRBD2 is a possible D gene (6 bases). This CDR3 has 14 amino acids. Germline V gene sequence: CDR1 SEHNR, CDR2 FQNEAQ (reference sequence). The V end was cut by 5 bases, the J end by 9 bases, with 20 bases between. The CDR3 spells CASSGRAGGDLQYF. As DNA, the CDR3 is TGTGCCAGCAGCGGCCGGGCCGGGGGTGATTTGCAGTACTTC. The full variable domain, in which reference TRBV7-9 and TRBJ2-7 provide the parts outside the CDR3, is DTGVSQNPRHKITKRGQNVTFRCDPISEHNRLYWYRQTLGQGPEFLTYFQNEAQLEKSRLLSDRFSAERPKGSFSTLEIQRTEQGDSAMYLCASSGRAGGDLQYFGPGTRLTVT.

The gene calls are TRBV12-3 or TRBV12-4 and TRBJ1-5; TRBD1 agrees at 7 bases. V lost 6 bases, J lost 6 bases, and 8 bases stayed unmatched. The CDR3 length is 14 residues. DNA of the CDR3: TGTGCCAGCAGGTGGGGAGGGGGCAGTCAGCCCCAGCATTTT. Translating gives CASRWGGGSQPQHF.

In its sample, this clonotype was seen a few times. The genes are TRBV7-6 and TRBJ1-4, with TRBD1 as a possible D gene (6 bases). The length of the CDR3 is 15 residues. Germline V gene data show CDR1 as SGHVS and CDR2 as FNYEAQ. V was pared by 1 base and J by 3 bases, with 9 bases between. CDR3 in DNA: TGTGCCAGCAGCTTAGGACAGGTTGCTAATGAAAAACTGTTTTTT. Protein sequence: CASSLGQVANEKLFF.

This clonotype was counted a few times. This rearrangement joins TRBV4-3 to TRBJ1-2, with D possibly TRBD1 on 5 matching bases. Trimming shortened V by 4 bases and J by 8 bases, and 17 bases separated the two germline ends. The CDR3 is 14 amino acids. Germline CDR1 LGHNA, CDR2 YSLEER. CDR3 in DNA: TGCGCCAGCAGCCGCACACTGACAGCTAACGGCTACACCTTC. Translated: CASSRTLTANGYTF.

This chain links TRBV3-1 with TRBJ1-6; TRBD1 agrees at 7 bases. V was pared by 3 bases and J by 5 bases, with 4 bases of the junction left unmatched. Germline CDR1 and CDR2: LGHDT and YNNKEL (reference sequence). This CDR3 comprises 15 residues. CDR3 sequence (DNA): TGTGCCAGCAGCCACACAGGGGTAGATAATTCACCCCTCCACTTT. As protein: CASSHTGVDNSPLHF.

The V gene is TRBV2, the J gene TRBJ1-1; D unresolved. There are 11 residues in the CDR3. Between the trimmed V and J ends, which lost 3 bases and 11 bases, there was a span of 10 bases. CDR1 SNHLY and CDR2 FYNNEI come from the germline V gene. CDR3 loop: CASSEGWSAFF. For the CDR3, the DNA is TGTGCCAGCAGTGAGGGATGGTCTGCTTTCTTT.

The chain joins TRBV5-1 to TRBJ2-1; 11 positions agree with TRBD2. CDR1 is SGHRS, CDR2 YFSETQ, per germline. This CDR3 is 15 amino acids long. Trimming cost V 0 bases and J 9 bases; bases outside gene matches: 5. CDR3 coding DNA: TGCGCCAGCAGCTTGGCGGCTAGCGGGGGGACTGAGCAGTTCTTC. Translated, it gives CASSLAASGGTEQFF.

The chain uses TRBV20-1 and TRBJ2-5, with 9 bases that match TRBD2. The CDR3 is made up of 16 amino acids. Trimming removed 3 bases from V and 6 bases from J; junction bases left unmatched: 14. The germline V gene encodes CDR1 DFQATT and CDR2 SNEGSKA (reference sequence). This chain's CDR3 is CSASRTSAAPQKTQYF. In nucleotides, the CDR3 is TGCAGTGCTAGCAGGACTAGCGCCGCACCTCAGAAGACCCAGTACTTC.

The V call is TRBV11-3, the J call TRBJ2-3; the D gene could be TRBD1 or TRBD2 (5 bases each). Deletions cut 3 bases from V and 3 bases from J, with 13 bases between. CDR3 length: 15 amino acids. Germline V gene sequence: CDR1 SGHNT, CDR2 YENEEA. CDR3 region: CASSFRGRKTDTQYF. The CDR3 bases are TGTGCCAGCAGCTTCCGGGGCCGTAAAACAGATACGCAGTATTTT.

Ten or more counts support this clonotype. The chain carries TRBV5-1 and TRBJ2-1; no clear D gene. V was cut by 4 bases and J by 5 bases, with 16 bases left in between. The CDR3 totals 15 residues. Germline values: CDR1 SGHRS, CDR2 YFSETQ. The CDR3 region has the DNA TGCGCCAGCAGCCGCTGGTACGCTCAAGACAATGAGCAGTTCTTC. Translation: CASSRWYAQDNEQFF.

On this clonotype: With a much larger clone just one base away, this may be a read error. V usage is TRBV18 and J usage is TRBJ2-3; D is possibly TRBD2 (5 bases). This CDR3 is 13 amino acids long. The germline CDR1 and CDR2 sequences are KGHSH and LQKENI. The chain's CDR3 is CASSPSSTDMQYF. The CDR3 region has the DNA TGTGCCAGCTCTCCCTCTAGCACAGATATGCAGTATTTT.

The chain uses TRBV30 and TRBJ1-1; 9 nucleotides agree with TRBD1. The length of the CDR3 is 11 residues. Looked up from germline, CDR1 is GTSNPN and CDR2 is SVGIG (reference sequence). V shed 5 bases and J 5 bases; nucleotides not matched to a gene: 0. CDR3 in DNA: TGTGCCTGGGGGACAGGGACTGAAGCTTTCTTT. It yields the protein CAWGTGTEAFF.

The CDR3 DNA reads TGTGCCAGCAGCGTAGGGTTTTCGGAGTTCTTC. Translated: CASSVGFSEFF. The chain combines TRBV5-6 with TRBJ2-1, with D unclear. CDR1 and CDR2 from the germline V gene are SGHDT and YYEEEE. Trimming removed 4 bases at V and 14 bases at J, with 13 bases between. The CDR3 consists of 11 residues.